These 5 T cell receptor beta chains were all obtained from the same sample, sequenced in a study of graft-versus-host responses after intestinal transplantation. For these TCRs, the target antigens are not known. Clones were read by immunoSEQ multiplex PCR, and TCRdb kept only the in-frame ones, dropping some. The table lists more than 60,000 clones, about 90% of them singletons, with approximately 1.3% in the top ten. The specimen was unstimulated CD8+ T cells sorted from spleen or lymph node cells, collected before intestinal transplant. All receptors come from a human donor who received an intestinal transplant.

This sequence joins TRBV11-2 and TRBJ2-7; 7 nucleotides align to TRBD2. With V trimmed by 5 bases and J by 7 bases, 11 bases remained unmatched. There are 14 residues in the CDR3. Germline V gene data show CDR1 as SGHAT and CDR2 as FQNNGV. The CDR3, as DNA: TGTGCCAGCAGCGCCCTTTTGGCCGGGGGGGAGCAGTACTTC. Its protein product is CASSALLAGGEQYF.

This chain joins TRBV10-2 and TRBJ2-7; D is possibly TRBD2 (7 bases). In germline, CDR1 is WSHSY, CDR2 SAAADI. The germline V and J ends were trimmed by 4 bases and 6 bases, with 16 bases remaining between them. The CDR3 has 14 residues. The CDR3 spells CASSVGGGAFEQYF. The CDR3 region has the DNA TGCGCCAGCAGTGTCGGAGGGGGGGCGTTCGAGCAGTACTTC.

The sample holds a few counts of this clone. J is TRBJ1-6 and V is TRBV13, with 7 bases fitting TRBD1. This CDR3 contains 18 residues. The germline gives CDR1 PRHDT, CDR2 FYEKMQ (reference sequence). After removal of 4 bases from V and 7 bases from J, the junction contained 16 bases not matched to a gene. The CDR3 DNA sequence: TGTGCCAGCAGCTCTTGGGCCTACAACGGGACAGCCAATTCACCCCTCCACTTT. It codes for CASSSWAYNGTANSPLHF.

The chain uses TRBV5-8 and TRBJ2-4; D gene uncertain. The CDR3 contains 15 residues. Looked up from germline, CDR1 is SGHTS and CDR2 is YDEGEE. V lost 4 bases, J lost 7 bases, and 18 bases lay in between. CDR3 loop: CASSPYAPGPNIQYF. CDR3 nucleotides: TGTGCCAGCAGCCCTTACGCTCCGGGTCCCAACATTCAGTACTTC.

The CDR3 DNA is TGTGCCAGCAGCCCCCGACGGGGACAGGGTGGTTCAAGCACCGGGGAGCTGTTTTTT. Protein product: CASSPRRGQGGSSTGELFF. The chain links TRBV11-2 to TRBJ2-2, with TRBD1 identical over 9 bases. Trimming cost V 5 bases and J 4 bases; bases outside gene matches: 17. This CDR3 is built from 19 residues. CDR1 SGHAT and CDR2 FQNNGV come from the germline V gene.